This T cell receptor (beta chain) is drawn from a study of OX40 agonist ivuxolimab in advanced cancers. Broadly, across the study: Ivuxolimab was an agonistic, fully human IgG2 monoclonal antibody directed against OX40 (CD134), a costimulatory receptor. Intravenous ivuxolimab was administered to patients every 2 weeks at six dose levels: 0.01, 0.1, 0.3, 1.5, 3 and 10 mg/kg. Of the 50 to 55 patients in dose escalation, 19 had hepatocellular carcinoma, some 15 had melanoma, 9 had renal cell carcinoma and 9 had head and neck cancer. In the dose-escalation cohort, more than 80% of patients were male, and the mean age was 60 years with a range of roughly 20 to 80. Patients were allowed to have had prior anti-PD-1, anti-PD-L1 or anti-CTLA-4 therapy, and 30% to 40% of the dose-escalation patients had been treated with checkpoint inhibitors. Partial responses were achieved by three dose-escalation patients, of whom one had hepatocellular carcinoma and two had cutaneous melanoma. Peripheral TCRbeta sequencing was intended to test whether TCR sequence diversity was altered and clonal T-cell expansion was caused by ivuxolimab. The monotherapy dose-escalation portion (N of about 47 patients) of the phase I ivuxolimab trial is reported in the paper.

To note about this clone: It lacks a known antigen. There are no base qualities to consult, and no much larger clone falls within one base.

From the cysteine through the phenylalanine, the CDR3 covers 15 amino acids. Of all the DNA, just the CDR3 is kept, 45 bases in frame from base 1. The germline V gene specifies KGHSY as CDR1 and FQNENV as CDR2. Deletion took 4 bases off V and 6 bases off J, with a span of 16 bases between the germline ends. For sequencing of the TCRbeta CDR3 region, genomic DNA was extracted from the sorted cells. The immunoSEQ Assay was used for sequencing of TCRbeta CDR3 regions. TCRdb re-hosts the immuneACCESS table, in-frame sequences only. Its copies lack some clones; in the studies checked, an unresolved V gene accounts for under half of them, and the cause for the rest is not known. Present in this sample are fewer than 90,000 clones, roughly 90% of which were seen just once. The ten largest clones take up 0.25% to 0.35% of the sample. Patients with autoimmune disease history or receiving systemic immunosuppression were excluded from the trial. In every dose cohort, peripheral blood was drawn for TCR sequencing at baseline, cycle 4 day 1, and cycle 7 day 1. The samples were taken from a phase I, first-in-human, multicenter, open-label dose-escalation trial of ivuxolimab. Adults with locally advanced or metastatic head and neck squamous cell, hepatocellular, melanoma or renal cell carcinoma were enrolled in the trial. Before TCR sequencing, CD4+ T cells and CD8+ T cells from peripheral blood were sorted into separate populations.

General study outcomes and caveats: Antigen specificity was not determined for the clonally expanded peripheral T cells. At doses of 0.1 to 3.0 mg/kg, clonal expansion of both CD4+ and CD8+ T cells in blood was seen between baseline and week 6. Low levels of normalized T-cell clonal expansion were also seen in some nonresponding patients. On average, CD8+ T cells showed more expanded clones than CD4+ T cells after ivuxolimab. Partial responders in the 0.1-3.0 mg/kg groups had among the lowest normalized peripheral clonal expansion, especially among CD8+ T cells.

The V and J genes are TRBV16 and TRBJ1-5; the best D guess is TRBD1, with 5 bases matching. The sample here was CD4+ or CD8+ T cells sorted from blood, taken in a trial of the OX40 agonist ivuxolimab. This clonotype was sampled from an adult with an advanced solid tumor such as melanoma, head and neck, liver or kidney cancer. The nucleotide sequence reads TGTGCCAGCAGCCCAGGGACTAACGCGCGTCAGCCCCAGCATTTT. This sequence encodes CASSPGTNARQPQHF. Outside the CDR3, residues come from the reference TRBV16 and TRBJ1-5 proteins, so the full variable domain is: GEEVAQTPKHLVRGEGQKAKLYCAPIKGHSYVFWYQQVLKNEFKFLISFQNENVFDETGMPKERFSAKCLPNSPCSLEIQATKLEDSAVYFCASSPGTNARQPQHFGDGTRLSIL.